The subject of this entry is one T cell receptor (beta chain). Its antigen is not known. Sequence at one end of the junction differs from germline and may be a read error. A modified ARM-PCR protocol with three rounds of nested PCR amplified TCRbeta. A single record per CDR3 protein comes from TCRdb applying MiXCR to the multiplex PCR reads. There are 70,000 to 80,000 distinct CDR3 sequences in the sample; 72% occur only once, and around 9.6% lies in the top ten. This sample's RNA came from whole unsorted tissue. This CDR3 is 13 amino acids long. In germline, CDR1 is SNHLY, CDR2 FYNNEI. The sample is drawn from a study of tumor and adjacent non-tumor tissue in lung cancer. Overall study findings and caveats: TCR diversity was significantly greater in tumor than normal lung tissue.

The sequenced sample was lung tumor tissue. V usage is TRBV2 and J usage is TRBJ2-7; TRBD1 is a possible D gene (6 bases). This receptor was taken from a woman in her 40s with non-small cell lung cancer. CDR3 sequence (DNA): TGTGCCAGCAGAGAAGGACAGTTCTGCGAGCAGTACTTC. Protein sequence: CASREGQFCEQYF.